These 28 T cell receptor beta chains were all obtained from the same sample, sequenced in a study of blood T cell repertoires in COVID-19. Libraries were prepared by immunoSEQ multiplex PCR; TCRdb keeps only in-frame clonotypes and omits some of them. The repertoire holds about 370,000 clones, with roughly nine tenths as singletons. The sample was PBMCs or T cells enriched from blood (not recorded which). Receptors originate from a young man who had recovered from COVID-19.

This chain connects TRBV20-1 to TRBJ2-7; TRBD1 aligns across 9 bases. The CDR3 totals 15 residues. CDR1 is DFQATT, CDR2 SNEGSKA, per germline (reference sequence). V was clipped by 3 bases and J by 0 bases; unmatched bases: 6. The CDR3 DNA reads as TGCAGTGCTAGTCATTGGGACAGGGCCTCCTACGAGCAGTACTTC. It yields the protein CSASHWDRASYEQYF.

The chain combines TRBV12-3 or TRBV12-4 with TRBJ2-7; D uncertain. V was shortened by 2 bases and J by 0 bases, with 5 bases between the two germline ends. CDR3 length equals 13 residues. The CDR3 region is CASSLSFSYEQYF. CDR3 bases: TGTGCCAGCAGTTTATCATTCTCCTACGAGCAGTACTTC.

This clone turned up a few times. J is TRBJ1-6 and V is TRBV5-1, with D possibly matching TRBD1 (5 bases). The germline V gene encodes CDR1 SGHRS and CDR2 YFSETQ. The V end lost 5 bases, the J end lost 5 bases, and 8 bases lay between the germline ends. The CDR3 is 13 amino acids. The CDR3 DNA reads TGCGCCAGCAGGGTCAGGGATAATTCACCCCTCCACTTT. This encodes CASRVRDNSPLHF.

This rearrangement joins TRBV4-1 to TRBJ2-7; D is undetermined. Trimming shortened V by 0 bases and J by 6 bases, and 12 bases separated the two germline ends. CDR3 length: 14 residues. The germline gives CDR1 MGHRA, CDR2 YSYEKL. The CDR3 reads CASSQDQVTSEQYF. In DNA form, the CDR3 reads TGCGCCAGCAGCCAAGATCAGGTAACCTCCGAGCAGTACTTC.

The CDR3 bases are TGTGCCAGCAGCGGGACCGGGACTAGCGGGTTCCTTTCCACAGATACGCAGTATTTT. Translating it yields CASSGTGTSGFLSTDTQYF. This chain links TRBV9 with TRBJ2-3; 12 bases match TRBD2. Trimming cost V 3 bases and J 2 bases; bases outside gene matches: 13. There are 19 residues in the CDR3. CDR1 and CDR2 (germline): SGDLS, YYNGEE.

The genes are TRBV3-1 (or the pseudogene TRBV3-2) and TRBJ1-3; unclear D gene. With 3 bases removed from V and 0 bases from J, the gap between germline ends came to 9 bases. Germline CDR1 reads LGHDT; CDR2 reads YNNKEL (reference sequence). This CDR3 spans 15 amino acids. DNA for the CDR3: TGTGCCAGCAGCCACAGCGGGAGCTCTGGAAACACCATATATTTT. This translates into CASSHSGSSGNTIYF.

This clone has just one count. The CDR3 DNA follows: TGTGCCAGCAGATACAGGGCTGGGGGTGAAAAACTGTTTTTT. Its translation is CASRYRAGGEKLFF. The V gene is TRBV28, the J gene TRBJ1-4, with D maybe TRBD1 (6 bases). This CDR3 is 14 amino acids long. Trimming left V 6 bases short and J 7 bases short, with 15 bases between. Looked up from germline, CDR1 is MDHEN and CDR2 is SYDVKM.

This rearrangement joins TRBV19 to TRBJ2-1; the match to TRBD2 covers 8 bases. Losses at the gene ends were 3 bases for V and 6 bases for J; bases not matched to a gene: 1. The germline CDR1 and CDR2 sequences are LNHDA and SQIVND (reference sequence). The length of the CDR3 is 13 residues. The CDR3 DNA reads TGTGCCAGTAGTATCGGGGGGGGCAATGAGCAGTTCTTC. Amino acids: CASSIGGGNEQFF.

A word on this clone: Other DNA sequences within the sample encode an identical CDR3. V is TRBV18 and J is TRBJ1-6; 10 nucleotides agree with TRBD1. The CDR3 covers 14 residues. Germline trimming cut 3 bases from V and 7 bases from J; bases unmatched to any gene: 0. Germline values: CDR1 KGHSH, CDR2 LQKENI. As DNA, the CDR3 is TGTGCCAGCTCACCGGGACAGGGGAATTCACCCCTCCACTTT. Its protein is CASSPGQGNSPLHF.

This clone was observed a few times. The V and J genes are TRBV5-1 and TRBJ1-5; D uncertain. V gave up 4 bases and J gave up 0 bases, with 14 bases separating them. There are 16 residues in the CDR3. Germline assignment: CDR1 SGHRS and CDR2 YFSETQ. The CDR3 protein is CASSALGRDSNQPQHF. CDR3 bases: TGCGCCAGCAGCGCACTAGGGCGGGATAGCAATCAGCCCCAGCATTTT.

There are a few counts of this clone. The rearrangement uses TRBV19 and TRBJ1-4; possible D gene TRBD1, 6 bases. The CDR3 spans 15 residues. CDR1 and CDR2 (germline): LNHDA, SQIVND (reference sequence). V lost 5 bases and J lost 3, with 13 bases in between. CDR3 sequence: CASSGGQSANEKLFF. For the CDR3, the DNA is TGTGCCAGTAGTGGCGGACAGTCGGCTAATGAAAAACTGTTTTTT. The full variable domain, its missing parts supplied by reference TRBV19 and TRBJ1-4, is DGGITQSPKYLFRKEGQNVTLSCEQNLNHDAMYWYRQDPGQGLRLIYYSQIVNDFQKGDIAEGYSVSREKKESFPLTVTSAQKNPTAFYLCASSGGQSANEKLFFGSGTQLSVL.

The chain employs TRBV19 and TRBJ1-2; 8 bases are a match to TRBD1. CDR3 size: 15 residues. The germline gives CDR1 LNHDA, CDR2 SQIVND (reference sequence). V was pared by 3 bases and J by 4 bases, with 7 bases of the junction left unmatched. CDR3 sequence: CASSIHGGQGYGYTF. Written as DNA, the CDR3 is TGTGCCAGTAGTATCCACGGAGGACAGGGCTATGGCTACACCTTC.

This clone was detected a few times. This chain links TRBV6-5 with TRBJ1-4; D unclear. The V and J ends lost 4 bases and 10 bases respectively, with 13 bases between them. The CDR3 consists of 13 residues. Germline V gives CDR1 MNHEY, CDR2 SVGAGI. This CDR3 reads CASSSLGVGKLFF. CDR3 coding DNA: TGTGCCAGCAGTTCCCTAGGTGTGGGAAAACTGTTTTTT.

This clone was found a few times. The chain combines TRBV5-1 with TRBJ1-3, with no clear D. The CDR3 sequence is 15 residues long. The V and J ends lost 4 bases and 0 bases respectively, with 11 bases between them. The germline V gene encodes CDR1 SGHRS and CDR2 YFSETQ. In DNA, the CDR3 is TGCGCCAGCAGCCTTGACGGAGTCTCTGGAAACACCATATATTTT. Amino acids: CASSLDGVSGNTIYF.

The rearrangement joins TRBV28 to TRBJ1-2; 11 nucleotides agree with TRBD1. V lost 5 bases to trimming and J lost 4 bases; unmatched junction nucleotides: 3. CDR1 MDHEN and CDR2 SYDVKM come from the germline V gene. This CDR3 has 14 amino acids. The CDR3 sequence is CASSPGQGAYGYTF. The CDR3 region has the DNA TGTGCCAGCAGTCCTGGACAGGGGGCCTATGGCTACACCTTC.

The rearrangement uses TRBV5-1 and TRBJ1-4, with D hard to call. Germline V gene sequence: CDR1 SGHRS, CDR2 YFSETQ. CDR3 length: 14 residues. V gave up 4 bases and J gave up 0 bases, with 7 bases separating them. CDR3 DNA sequence: TGCGCCAGCAGCCTCACTGCAACTAATGAAAAACTGTTTTTT. As protein: CASSLTATNEKLFF. Together with reference TRBV5-1 and TRBJ1-4, the CDR3 gives the full variable domain: KAGVTQTPRYLIKTRGQQVTLSCSPISGHRSVSWYQQTPGQGLQFLFEYFSETQRNKGNFPGRFSGRQFSNSRSEMNVSTLELGDSALYLCASSLTATNEKLFFGSGTQLSVL.

This clone was found once. This rearrangement joins TRBV9 to TRBJ1-4, with no clear D. Germline V gives CDR1 SGDLS, CDR2 YYNGEE. The V end lost 0 bases, the J end lost 5 bases, and 11 bases lay between the germline ends. This CDR3 region has 15 residues. The CDR3 coding sequence is TGTGCCAGCAGCGTAGCTGTGAGTTTGAATGAAAAACTGTTTTTT. As protein: CASSVAVSLNEKLFF.

Here the CDR3 reads CASKGGRYGYTF. As DNA, the CDR3 is TGTGCCAGCAAAGGGGGCCGCTATGGCTACACCTTC. The chain carries TRBV2 and TRBJ1-2; 7 bases map to TRBD1. CDR1 is SNHLY and CDR2 is FYNNEI in the germline V gene. Trimming took 7 bases from V and 4 from J; bases not matched to a gene: 3. The CDR3 has 12 residues.

The chain carries TRBV2 and TRBJ2-5; no clear D. The V end lost 6 bases, the J end lost 5 bases, and 19 bases lay between the germline ends. CDR3 length equals 15 residues. Germline lookup yields CDR1 SNHLY and CDR2 FYNNEI. As DNA, the CDR3 is TGTGCCAGCAGAAGCGACCCTGGTGCTTGGGAGACCCAGTACTTC. It translates to CASRSDPGAWETQYF.

The V and J genes are TRBV12-3 or TRBV12-4 and TRBJ2-7; D remains unclear. The CDR3 is made up of 12 amino acids. The V end lost 5 bases, the J end lost 4 bases, and 9 bases lay between the germline ends. The CDR3 bases are TGTGCCAGCAGTATCGACGGGTACGAGCAGTACTTC. The encoded protein is CASSIDGYEQYF.

This clone was detected only once. This sequence joins TRBV5-1 and TRBJ2-1, with TRBD2 identical over 9 bases. V gave up 1 base and J gave up 2 bases; unmatched junction bases: 4. The germline V gene has CDR1 SGHRS and CDR2 YFSETQ. The CDR3 runs 16 residues. The CDR3 reads CASSLSLAGAYNEQFF. The DNA for the CDR3 is TGCGCCAGCAGCTTGTCATTAGCGGGGGCCTACAATGAGCAGTTCTTC.

The chain links TRBV19 to TRBJ1-1; D possibly corresponds to TRBD1 (5 bases). CDR1 and CDR2 (germline): LNHDA, SQIVND (reference sequence). There are 13 residues in the CDR3. V lost 5 bases and J lost 4, with 11 bases in between. CDR3 bases: TGTGCCAGTAGTCGGACATTGGGCACTGAAGCTTTCTTT. It specifies CASSRTLGTEAFF. The full variable domain, its missing parts supplied by reference TRBV19 and TRBJ1-1, is DGGITQSPKYLFRKEGQNVTLSCEQNLNHDAMYWYRQDPGQGLRLIYYSQIVNDFQKGDIAEGYSVSREKKESFPLTVTSAQKNPTAFYLCASSRTLGTEAFFGQGTRLTVV.

V and J are TRBV5-1 and TRBJ1-1; 10 bases match TRBD1. The ends lost 2 bases at V and 4 bases at J; junction bases unmatched: 11. This CDR3 spans 17 amino acids. CDR1 is SGHRS, CDR2 YFSETQ, per germline. The DNA for the CDR3 is TGCGCCAGCAGCTTTCTCCTTCTTGGACAGGGGGTCACTGAAGCTTTCTTT. Its protein product is CASSFLLLGQGVTEAFF.

The chain employs TRBV6-5 and TRBJ1-1; D perhaps matches TRBD1 (5 bases). V was trimmed by 5 bases and J by 1 base, leaving 11 bases between them. The CDR3 loop spans 14 amino acids. Germline V gene sequence: CDR1 MNHEY, CDR2 SVGAGI. This CDR3 is CASSPWRGNTEAFF. Written as DNA, the CDR3 is TGTGCCAGCAGTCCGTGGAGGGGGAACACTGAAGCTTTCTTT.

This chain links TRBV11-2 with TRBJ2-7; 7 bases are shared with TRBD2. CDR1 is SGHAT and CDR2 is FQNNGV in the germline V gene. Germline trimming cut 5 bases from V and 0 bases from J; bases unmatched to any gene: 7. CDR3 length: 15 amino acids. For the CDR3, the DNA is TGTGCCAGCAGCCGCCTAGCGGCAATCTCCTACGAGCAGTACTTC. Protein sequence: CASSRLAAISYEQYF. Filled out from reference TRBV11-2 and TRBJ2-7, the complete variable domain reads EAGVAQSPRYKIIEKRQSVAFWCNPISGHATLYWYQQILGQGPKLLIQFQNNGVVDDSQLPKDRFSAERLKGVDSTLKIQPAKLEDSAVYLCASSRLAAISYEQYFGPGTRLTVT.

This clone was counted a single time. At the DNA level, this CDR3 is encoded by other sequences in the same sample as well. The chain employs TRBV7-9 and TRBJ2-1; possibly TRBD2 for D (5 bases). Trimming removed 1 base from V and 8 bases from J, with 6 bases in between. Germline V gene sequence: CDR1 SEHNR, CDR2 FQNEAQ (reference sequence). CDR3 length: 12 amino acids. The CDR3 protein is CASSLGGDEQFF. For the CDR3, the DNA is TGTGCCAGCAGCTTAGGGGGAGATGAGCAGTTCTTC.

This sequence joins TRBV6-5 and TRBJ1-1; 7 bases agree with TRBD1. J was trimmed by 0 bases and V by 6 bases; bases with no gene match: 1. The CDR3 spans 13 residues. The germline V gene has CDR1 MNHEY and CDR2 SVGAGI. The CDR3 sequence is CASSDRVNTEAFF. CDR3 nucleotides: TGTGCCAGCAGCGACAGGGTGAACACTGAAGCTTTCTTT.

The chain is built from TRBV6-2 or TRBV6-3 and TRBJ2-1; D is unresolved. The CDR3 extends over 11 amino acids. CDR1 and CDR2 (germline): MNHEY, SVGEGT. Trimming removed 5 bases from V and 4 bases from J, with 3 bases in between. The CDR3 loop is CASSLYNEQFF. The CDR3 DNA is TGTGCCAGCAGTCTATACAATGAGCAGTTCTTC.